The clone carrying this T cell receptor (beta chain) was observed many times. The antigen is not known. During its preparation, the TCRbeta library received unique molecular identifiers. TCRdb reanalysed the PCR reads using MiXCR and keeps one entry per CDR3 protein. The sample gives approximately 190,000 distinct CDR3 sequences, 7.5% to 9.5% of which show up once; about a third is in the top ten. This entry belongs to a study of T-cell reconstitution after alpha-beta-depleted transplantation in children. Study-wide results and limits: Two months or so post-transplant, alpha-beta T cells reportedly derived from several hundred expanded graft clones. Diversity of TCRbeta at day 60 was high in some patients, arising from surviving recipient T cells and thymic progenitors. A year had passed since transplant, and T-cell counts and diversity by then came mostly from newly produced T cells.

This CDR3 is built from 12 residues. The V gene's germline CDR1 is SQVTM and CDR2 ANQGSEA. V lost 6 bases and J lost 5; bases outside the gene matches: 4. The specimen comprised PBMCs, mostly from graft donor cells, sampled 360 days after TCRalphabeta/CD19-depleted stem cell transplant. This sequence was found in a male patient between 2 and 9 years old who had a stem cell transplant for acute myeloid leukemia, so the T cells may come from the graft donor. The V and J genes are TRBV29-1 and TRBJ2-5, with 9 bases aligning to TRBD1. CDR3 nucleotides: TGCAGCGTCGTACAGGGGGCCGAGACCCAGTACTTC. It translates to CSVVQGAETQYF. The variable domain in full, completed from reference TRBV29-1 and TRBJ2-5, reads SAVISQKPSRDICQRGTSLTIQCQVDSQVTMMFWYRQQPGQSLTLIATANQGSEATYESGFVIDKFPISRPNLTFSTLTVSNMSPEDSSIYLCSVVQGAETQYFGPGTRLLVL.